This T cell receptor beta chain originates from a study of monozygotic twins with cystic fibrosis (TCRdb year 2021). Study-level background: Approximately 3.3 micrograms of fragmented DNA went through approximately 16 PCR cycles to produce barcoded libraries. Ten female and six male twin pairs, aged roughly 2.0 to 36.4 years (median roughly 10 years) and mostly children and adolescents, were included in the cohort. Data for three of the twin pairs had already been reported earlier in a different context. Twins were ranked among about a thousand cohort participants for weight-for-height and FEVPerc (FEV1 disease centile) at the day of blood sampling. TCR beta repertoires were compared within and between 16 monozygotic twin pairs with cystic fibrosis so that genetic influence on V and J gene usage could be assessed. Study-wide conclusions, independent of this receptor: The greatest similarity to the co-twin was observed for V gene usage in 13 of 16 pairs and for J usage in 8 of 16 pairs, which suggested genetic constraints. The cohort was small, and no association was found between shared CDR3 numbers and age, concordance or disease severity. Nucleotide-identical clonotype sharing was significantly higher within monozygotic CF twin pairs than between unrelated CF individuals (P = 0.000026, Mann-Whitney). Simpson clonality was generally low (median about 0.009), suggesting a naive-dominated repertoire, with higher clonality in the most severely affected patients.

The twin pairs came from the European Cystic Fibrosis Twin and Sibling Study Cohort, which recruited patients from 158 CF clinics across 14 European countries. Both zygosity and CFTR genotype were checked in-house, and zygosity was tested with multiplex PCR across nine short tandem repeat loci. Peripheral blood was sampled from each twin, with clinical parameters recorded on the day of blood sampling. Phenol/chloroform extraction was used to isolate genomic DNA from peripheral blood cells, and the DNA was then kept in TE buffer at 4 degrees C. TCR beta CDR3 regions were amplified by multiplex PCR using the immunoSEQ immune profiling system, following the manufacturer's instructions. An Illumina NextSeq system was used for sequencing. In the paper's pipeline: The immunoSEQ Analyzer platform handled processing of the sequence data, and clonality was calculated by taking the square root of Simpson's index of productive rearrangements. V and J usage similarity was measured by Jensen-Shannon distance, and CDR3 generation probabilities were computed with OLGA. Shared CDR3 sequences were searched in the immuneACCESS database (August 2020) and in VDJdb (December 2020). TCRdb's version of the immuneACCESS table is confined to in-frame rearrangements and falls short of the full clone set. An unresolved V gene accounts for under half of the shortfall where checked; the remainder is of unknown origin. V and J calls and clone size come straight from that table; D and trimming were deduced from the DNA. A total of some 32,000 clones appear in this sample, just over 95% of them only once. In total, the top ten clones hold roughly 0.15% of the sample.

Details on this clone: The clone's antigen remains unknown. Base qualities are not at hand, and no much larger clone is one base apart.

Sequenced: blood. The sequence was collected from a girl aged 2 to 10 with cystic fibrosis.

The CDR3 loop reads CASSSHSYGYTF. Read as DNA, the sequence is TGTGCCAGTAGTAGCCACAGCTATGGCTACACCTTC. The chain is made from TRBV19 and TRBJ1-2, with the D gene not confidently named. The germline V gene (reference sequence) provides CDR1 LNHDA and CDR2 SQIVND. Deletion took 4 bases off V and 4 bases off J, with a span of 7 bases between the germline ends. The CDR3 holds 12 amino acids from the cysteine to the phenylalanine. Just the 36-base CDR3 DNA is kept, in frame starting at base 1. The full variable domain, completed from the reference TRBV19 and TRBJ1-2 proteins outside the CDR3, reads DGGITQSPKYLFRKEGQNVTLSCEQNLNHDAMYWYRQDPGQGLRLIYYSQIVNDFQKGDIAEGYSVSREKKESFPLTVTSAQKNPTAFYLCASSSHSYGYTFGSGTRLTVV.